Listed below are T cell receptor beta chains from one sample, sequenced in a study of blood T cell repertoires in COVID-19. The protocol was immunoSEQ multiplex PCR, while the TCRdb copy is restricted to in-frame clones and leaves out a portion. This sample has roughly 57,000 clones, with 85% to 95% found just once. Material: peripheral blood. The receptors shown here come from a human donor in a cohort sampled during active COVID-19. Each CDR3 is given with its conserved first and last residue. A D gene is named only where the DNA matches it firmly. Only part of the rows carry a size: once, few, many, or a class if the clone is expanded.

>TRBV6-4|-|TRBJ1-1|-
CASSDGDRNEAFF
TGTGCCAGCAGTGACGGAGACCGAAATGAAGCTTTCTTT
>TRBV19|TRBD1|TRBJ2-1|-
CASSDGTESSYNEQFF
TGTGCCAGTAGCGATGGGACAGAGAGCTCCTACAATGAGCAGTTCTTC
>TRBV11-2|TRBD2|TRBJ2-1|-
CASSLGTSGSREFF
TGTGCCAGCAGCTTAGGGACTAGCGGGTCTCGAGAGTTCTTC
>TRBV5-6|TRBD2|TRBJ2-7|-
CASRASGEQYF
TGTGCCAGCAGAGCTAGCGGGGAGCAGTACTTC
>TRBV19|TRBD2|TRBJ2-7|once
CASSIGASGSYEQYF
TGTGCCAGTAGTATAGGGGCTAGCGGGAGCTACGAGCAGTACTTC
>TRBV7-2|-|TRBJ2-2|once
CASSLAKAGWNTGELFF
TGTGCCAGCAGCTTAGCAAAGGCAGGCTGGAACACCGGGGAGCTGTTTTTT
>TRBV4-3|TRBD1|TRBJ1-2|-
CASSQGLVRGYGYTF
TGCGCCAGCAGCCAAGGACTCGTCAGGGGGTATGGCTACACCTTC
>TRBV10-3|-|TRBJ1-2|-
CASDRAANYGYTF
TGTGCCAGCGACAGAGCAGCTAACTATGGCTACACCTTC
>TRBV5-6|TRBD1|TRBJ1-6|-
CASSPGTGVSPLHF
TGTGCCAGCAGCCCCGGGACAGGGGTTTCACCCCTCCACTTT
>TRBV7-8|TRBD1|TRBJ1-1|-
CASSLRDRNTEAFF
TGTGCCAGCAGCTTAAGGGACAGGAACACTGAAGCTTTCTTT
>TRBV19|TRBD1|TRBJ1-5|-
CASSTRTGVSNQPQHF
TGTGCCAGTAGTACTCGGACAGGCGTTAGCAATCAGCCCCAGCATTTT
>TRBV25-1|-|TRBJ2-3|-
CASSDPRGGTDTQYF
TGTGCCAGCAGTGATCCCAGGGGCGGTACAGATACGCAGTATTTT
>TRBV7-2|TRBD1|TRBJ1-1|-
CASSTTGAAEAFF
TGTGCCAGCAGCACGACAGGGGCCGCTGAAGCTTTCTTT
>TRBV2|-|TRBJ2-2|few
CASSTTGDWELFF
TGTGCCAGCAGTACCACAGGGGACTGGGAGCTGTTTTTT
>TRBV19|-|TRBJ2-3|-
CASSFPGRMGDTQYF
TGTGCCAGTAGTTTCCCAGGGAGGATGGGAGATACGCAGTATTTT
>TRBV18|-|TRBJ1-1|few
CASSPLGGGRNTEAFF
TGTGCCAGCTCACCACTCGGTGGGGGGAGGAACACTGAAGCTTTCTTT
>TRBV5-1|-|TRBJ1-1|-
CASSLEPGENTEAFF
TGCGCCAGCAGCTTGGAGCCAGGGGAGAACACTGAAGCTTTCTTT
>TRBV9|-|TRBJ2-2|-
CASSGRTGELFF
TGTGCCAGCAGCGGGAGGACCGGGGAGCTGTTTTTT
>TRBV6-6|TRBD2|TRBJ2-7|-
CASSLADEQYF
TGTGCCAGCAGCCTAGCGGACGAGCAGTACTTC
>TRBV11-1|-|TRBJ1-3|-
CASSRQSSGNTIYF
TGTGCCAGCAGCCGACAGAGCTCTGGAAACACCATATATTTT
>TRBV10-3|TRBD2|TRBJ2-5|-
CAIRGSGGQETQYF
TGTGCCATCAGAGGTAGCGGGGGACAAGAGACCCAGTACTTC
>TRBV30|-|TRBJ1-1|few
CAGRGGNTEAFF
TGTGCCGGCCGGGGTGGGAACACTGAAGCTTTCTTT
>TRBV4-2|TRBD2|TRBJ2-7|-
CASSQGGGTSGYEQYF
TGTGCCAGCAGCCAAGGGGGGGGGACTAGCGGCTACGAGCAGTACTTC
>TRBV5-6|-|TRBJ1-3|-
CASSSPVGNTIYF
TGTGCCAGCAGCTCCCCCGTCGGAAACACCATATATTTT
>TRBV6-5|-|TRBJ2-5|once
CATHSPREETQYF
TGTGCCACCCACAGCCCCAGGGAAGAGACCCAGTACTTC
>TRBV6-1|TRBD2|TRBJ2-3|-
CASSDPSGVADTQYF
TGTGCCAGCAGTGACCCTAGCGGGGTGGCAGATACGCAGTATTTT
>TRBV29-1|TRBD1|TRBJ1-5|few
CSVQDRVNQPQHF
TGCAGCGTCCAGGACAGGGTTAATCAGCCCCAGCATTTT
>TRBV19|TRBD1|TRBJ1-1|-
CASSRQGRMSNTEAFF
TGTGCCAGTAGTCGACAGGGGCGGATGTCGAACACTGAAGCTTTCTTT
>TRBV10-3|-|TRBJ1-1|-
CAITGSMNTEAFF
TGTGCCATAACAGGGTCCATGAACACTGAAGCTTTCTTT
>TRBV7-8|-|TRBJ2-1|once
CASSLGGETNEQFF
TGTGCCAGCAGCTTAGGGGGGGAGACCAATGAGCAGTTCTTC
>TRBV7-9|TRBD1|TRBJ2-7|-
CASSRAGTGYEQYF
TGTGCCAGCAGCAGGGCCGGGACAGGCTACGAGCAGTACTTC
>TRBV6-2/TRBV6-3|-|TRBJ2-5|-
CASSVPWMGGRETQYF
TGTGCCAGCAGTGTCCCCTGGATGGGGGGTCGGGAGACCCAGTACTTC
>TRBV12-3/TRBV12-4|-|TRBJ2-3|-
CASSLTDTQYF
TGTGCCAGCAGCCTAACAGATACGCAGTATTTT
>TRBV2|-|TRBJ2-1|-
CASEIDSPVGNEQFF
TGTGCCAGCGAAATAGACTCCCCGGTAGGCAATGAGCAGTTCTTC
>TRBV2|TRBD1|TRBJ2-1|-
CASSASGQNYNEQFF
TGTGCCAGCAGTGCGTCGGGACAGAACTACAATGAGCAGTTCTTC
>TRBV25-1|-|TRBJ2-1|-
CASSEHFEMRNEQFF
TGTGCCAGCAGTGAACATTTTGAGATGCGCAATGAGCAGTTCTTC
>TRBV28|-|TRBJ1-4|-
CASRPPRTNHEKLFF
TGTGCCAGCAGGCCTCCTAGGACAAACCATGAAAAACTGTTTTTT
>TRBV6-5|-|TRBJ2-3|-
CASSPWREADTQYF
TGTGCCAGCAGTCCGTGGAGGGAGGCAGATACGCAGTATTTT
>TRBV7-9|-|TRBJ1-3|-
CASSRSGSSIGNTIYF
TGTGCCAGCAGCCGATCGGGGTCTAGCATCGGAAACACCATATATTTT
>TRBV6-2/TRBV6-3|-|TRBJ2-2|-
CASSYSIGGELFF
TGTGCCAGCAGTTACTCGATCGGCGGGGAGCTGTTTTTT
>TRBV2|-|TRBJ1-1|-
CASGRGTEAFF
TGTGCCAGCGGGAGAGGAACTGAAGCTTTCTTT
>TRBV28|-|TRBJ2-7|-
CASSSFRSYEQYF
TGTGCCAGCAGTTCCTTTAGATCCTACGAGCAGTACTTC
>TRBV28|-|TRBJ2-7|-
CASSLGRDFQYEQYF
TGTGCCAGCAGTTTGGGTCGGGACTTCCAATACGAGCAGTACTTC
>TRBV30|-|TRBJ2-7|-
CAWSGGHEQYF
TGTGCCTGGAGTGGGGGCCACGAGCAGTACTTC
>TRBV6-5|TRBD2|TRBJ2-1|-
CASRLAGGGNEQFF
TGTGCCAGCAGGCTGGCGGGAGGGGGGAATGAGCAGTTCTTC
>TRBV25-1|TRBD2|TRBJ2-7|-
CASTGLAETYEQYF
TGTGCCAGCACGGGACTAGCGGAAACCTACGAGCAGTACTTC